This entry features one TCR beta chain sequence. As yet, its antigen is unknown. This record comes from a study of vaccination effects on CD4 cells after COVID-19. Using viral peptide pools, the ViraFEST assay grew out antigen-specific CD4+ T cells prior to sequencing. With about 9 days of culture completed, CD4+ T cells were isolated. Either the BNT162b2 or mRNA-1273 vaccine was given to participants in two doses. Profiling relied on immunoSEQ multiplex PCR, and the TCRdb table lists in-frame clones only, not all of them. The sample consists of 27,000 or so clones, about 83% of them appearing once. This sample comprised CD4+ T cells from PBMCs cultured with HCoV-NL63 spike peptides, obtained after COVID-19 vaccination. The sequence derives from a human donor who received a COVID-19 vaccine. Some clones in this sample may be carry-over from other donors' samples.

CDR3 bases: TGCGCCAGCAGCTCAGGGACAGGGGGCTCAAAGACCCAGTACTTC. Its translation: CASSSGTGGSKTQYF. V and J are TRBV5-1 and TRBJ2-5; 12 bases match TRBD1. The V gene's germline CDR1 is SGHRS and CDR2 YFSETQ. The CDR3 has 15 residues. V shed 3 bases, J shed 6 bases, and the junction held 6 bases outside the gene matches. The entire variable domain, with the rest obtained from reference TRBV5-1 and TRBJ2-5, is as follows: KAGVTQTPRYLIKTRGQQVTLSCSPISGHRSVSWYQQTPGQGLQFLFEYFSETQRNKGNFPGRFSGRQFSNSRSEMNVSTLELGDSALYLCASSSGTGGSKTQYFGPGTRLLVL.